The rows below give T cell receptor beta chains drawn from one sample of a study of siplizumab effects on memory and regulatory T cells. TCRdb keeps only in-frame clones here, not all; method: immunoSEQ multiplex PCR. The repertoire includes about 50,000 clones, roughly 84% of them detected once, and approximately 0.3% sits in the top ten. Input material: naive CD8+ T cells sorted from blood. These receptor sequences come from a human donor in good health. Both conserved end residues are part of each CDR3. D genes are given only for firm matches. A row's size may be missing; if present it is once, few, many or a size class.

j_call clone_size v_call d_call cdr3_nt cdr3_aa
TRBJ1-2 - TRBV27 - TGTGCCAGCAGTTTGGGGCAGAACTATGGCTACACCTTC CASSLGQNYGYTF
TRBJ2-6 - TRBV27 - TGTGCCAGCAGTTTAAGGGGCTCTGGGGCCAACGTCCTGACTTTC CASSLRGSGANVLTF
TRBJ2-1 - TRBV7-2 - TGTGCCAGCAGCGTCGTGGGGCTTGACAATGAGCAGTTCTTC CASSVVGLDNEQFF
TRBJ1-5 few TRBV4-1 - TGCGCCAGCAGCGATGCTTTCGGGCCCCAGCATTTT CASSDAFGPQHF
TRBJ2-5 - TRBV7-9 TRBD2 TGTGCCAGCAGGGGGGGACAGGCTAGCGGGAGAGAGACCCAGTACTTC CASRGGQASGRETQYF
TRBJ1-2 - TRBV5-4 - TGTGCCAGCAGCGGATACAGAGGAGCTAACTATGGCTACACCTTC CASSGYRGANYGYTF
TRBJ2-3 - TRBV5-1 TRBD1 TGCGCCAGCAGCTTGCTCCCAGGGGGCGTAGATACGCAGTATTTT CASSLLPGGVDTQYF
TRBJ2-7 - TRBV5-8 - TGTGCCAGCAGCTTTACCTACGAGCAGTACTTC CASSFTYEQYF
TRBJ2-1 - TRBV19 - TGTGCCAGTAGTATAGGGTCATCGTGGCGAGGTGTATACAATGAGCAGTTCTTC CASSIGSSWRGVYNEQFF
TRBJ1-5 - TRBV21-1 - TGTGCCAGCAGCAAAAATCCGGCGACAGGGGGGAATCAGCCCCAGCATTTT CASSKNPATGGNQPQHF
TRBJ1-1 - TRBV11-2 TRBD1 TGTGCCAGCAGCCAATACAGGGGAATGAACACTGAAGCTTTCTTT CASSQYRGMNTEAFF
TRBJ2-1 - TRBV13 TRBD2 TGTGCCAGCAGCTTTGCGGGAGGGCCGGACAATGAGCAGTTCTTC CASSFAGGPDNEQFF
TRBJ1-5 - TRBV28 - TGTGCCAGCAGTCCGATCCCGGGACCGCAGGTTTATAGCAATCAGCCCCAGCATTTT CASSPIPGPQVYSNQPQHF
TRBJ2-1 - TRBV4-2 TRBD1 TGTGCCAGCAGCCAACCCGTTCGACAGGGGGGGAATGAGCAGTTCTTC CASSQPVRQGGNEQFF
TRBJ2-1 - TRBV6-6 - TGTGCCAGCAGTTACCAGGAGCCTGAGCAGTTCTTC CASSYQEPEQFF
TRBJ2-1 - TRBV28 TRBD1 TGTGCCAGCAGTTTCCCCCCAGGGGGCTTGTACAATGAGCAGTTCTTC CASSFPPGGLYNEQFF
TRBJ2-1 - TRBV19 - TGTGCCAGTAGTATAATCCCCGGGGAGGAGCAGTTCTTC CASSIIPGEEQFF
TRBJ2-1 - TRBV9 - TGTGCCAGCAGCGGCGGCCCGACCTACAATGAGCAGTTCTTC CASSGGPTYNEQFF
TRBJ1-1 - TRBV27 - TGTGCCAGCAGTTTATATATGGGGGAGGTAGGGAACACTGAAGCTTTCTTT CASSLYMGEVGNTEAFF
TRBJ2-1 - TRBV1 - TGCACCAGCAGCCAAAAATTTCGGAGAGCGGGAGTTTTCGATGATGAGCAGTTCTTC CTSSQKFRRAGVFDDEQFF
TRBJ2-3 - TRBV10-3 TRBD1 TGTGCCACGCAGGGACAGGGTTTAATAGATACGCAGTATTTT CATQGQGLIDTQYF
TRBJ2-7 - TRBV27 TRBD2 TGTGCCAGCAGTTTAGCGGGAGAACATTACGAGCAGTACTTC CASSLAGEHYEQYF
TRBJ1-1 - TRBV5-4 - TGTGCCAGCAGCCCAGAGAACACTGAAGCTTTCTTT CASSPENTEAFF
TRBJ1-5 - TRBV7-2 - TGTGCCAGCAGCCAATTCAGGGTGGACACCAATCAGCCCCAGCATTTT CASSQFRVDTNQPQHF
TRBJ2-7 - TRBV27 - TGTGCCAGCAGTTCCCCAGGGGGGTCCTACGAGCAGTACTTC CASSSPGGSYEQYF
TRBJ1-5 - TRBV15 TRBD1 TGTGCCACCAGTCCGGGACAGTATAGCAATCAGCCCCAGCATTTT CATSPGQYSNQPQHF
TRBJ1-4 - TRBV20-1 - TGCAGTGCTAGGTTTGAAAAACTGTTTTTT CSARFEKLFF
TRBJ2-5 - TRBV7-7 - TGTGCCAGCAGCTTAGAGGGGGTCGGCGAGACCCAGTACTTC CASSLEGVGETQYF
TRBJ1-1 - TRBV6-1 - TGTGCCAGCAGTGTACCTACATCAGAAGCTTTCTTT CASSVPTSEAFF
TRBJ2-7 - TRBV27 - TGTGCCAGCAGTTTATCGTACGGATCCTACGAGCAGTACTTC CASSLSYGSYEQYF
TRBJ1-2 few TRBV7-9 - TGTGCCAGCAGCTTAGGGACAGTAGACTATGGCTACACCTTC CASSLGTVDYGYTF
TRBJ2-5 - TRBV7-9 - TGTGCCAGCAGCTTAGATGGGACGGCTTTTGGGGAGCAGTACTTC CASSLDGTAFGEQYF
TRBJ1-3 - TRBV11-2 - TGTGCCAGCAGCTTAGCTCGCCAGGGGCTTCCTGGAAACACCATATATTTT CASSLARQGLPGNTIYF
TRBJ2-7 - TRBV5-4 TRBD2 TGTGCCAGCAGCCCGGGACTAGCGGGATACGAGCAGTACTTC CASSPGLAGYEQYF
TRBJ2-1 once TRBV19 TRBD2 TGTGCCAGTAGTATCTCTAGCGGGACCTACAATGAGCAGTTCTTC CASSISSGTYNEQFF
TRBJ1-4 - TRBV5-1 - TGCGCCAGCAGCCTCCAGGGATTTGCAACTAATGAAAAACTGTTTTTT CASSLQGFATNEKLFF
TRBJ2-2 - TRBV27 - TGTGCCAGCACCCGAGGAGGGGGCATAGCCGGGGAGCTGTTTTTT CASTRGGGIAGELFF
TRBJ2-4 few TRBV5-1 - TGCGCCAGCAGCGAGACGAGAAGTCCAAACATTCAGTACTTC CASSETRSPNIQYF
TRBJ2-1 - TRBV7-3 TRBD2 TGTGCCAGCAGCTTGGCCCCTACGGGAGGGCCCTACAATGAGCAGTTCTTC CASSLAPTGGPYNEQFF
TRBJ2-2 - TRBV7-7 - TGTGCTAGCAGCTACTCATCCGCGGCAGAGCACACCGGGGAGCTGTTTTTT CASSYSSAAEHTGELFF
TRBJ1-1 few TRBV4-1 - TGCGCCAGCAGCCAATTCGGACATACGAACACTGAAGCTTTCTTT CASSQFGHTNTEAFF